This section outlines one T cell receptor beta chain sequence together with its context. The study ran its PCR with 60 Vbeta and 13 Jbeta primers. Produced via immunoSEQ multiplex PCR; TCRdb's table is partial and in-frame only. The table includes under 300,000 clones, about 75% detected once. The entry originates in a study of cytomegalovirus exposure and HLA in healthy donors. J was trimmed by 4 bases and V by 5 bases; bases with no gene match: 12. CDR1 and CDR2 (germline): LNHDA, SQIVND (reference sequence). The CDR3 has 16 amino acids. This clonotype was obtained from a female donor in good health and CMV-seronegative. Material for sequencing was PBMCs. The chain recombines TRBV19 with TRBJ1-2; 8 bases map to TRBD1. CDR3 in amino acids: CASSPGDRGRSYGYTF. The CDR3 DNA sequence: TGTGCCAGTAGTCCAGGAGACAGGGGACGCAGCTATGGCTACACCTTC.